These 19 T cell receptor beta chains came from one sample sequenced in a study of shared clonotypes between healthy human individuals. The naive CD8 population came from CD45RO-negative cells selected for CCR7, without terminally differentiated effector memory CD45RA+ cells. Some clones are missing from TCRdb's copy, which holds only in-frame ones; the method was immunoSEQ multiplex PCR. Altogether millions of clones are present, about 95% being singletons, with the ten largest covering around 1.1%. Material for sequencing was naive CD8+ T cells sorted from blood. The origin of the receptors is a man between 18 and 35 years old in good health.

The chain combines TRBV11-2 with TRBJ1-2; D unresolved. Trimming pared 0 bases from V and 0 bases from J, leaving 11 bases between. The germline CDR1 and CDR2 sequences are SGHAT and FQNNGV. There are 16 residues in the CDR3. For the CDR3, the DNA is TGTGCCAGCAGCTTAGATCGAGGACCTTCTAACTATGGCTACACCTTC. This gives the protein CASSLDRGPSNYGYTF.

The chain is built from TRBV4-1 and TRBJ1-1; TRBD1 matches at 8 bases. The CDR3 contains 18 residues. Losses at the gene ends were 0 bases for V and 0 bases for J; bases not matched to a gene: 9. Germline values: CDR1 MGHRA, CDR2 YSYEKL. The CDR3 nucleotides are TGCGCCAGCAGCCAAGATAGAGGGACAGGACCCATGAACACTGAAGCTTTCTTT. Protein product: CASSQDRGTGPMNTEAFF.

In the case of this clone: This specimen includes other DNA sequences encoding the same CDR3. V usage is TRBV9 and J usage is TRBJ2-7; weak D call: TRBD2 (5 bases). The germline V gene encodes CDR1 SGDLS and CDR2 YYNGEE. CDR3 length: 14 residues. Trimming pared 0 bases from V and 4 bases from J, leaving 11 bases between. This CDR3 is CASSVGGAAYEQYF. CDR3 sequence (DNA): TGTGCCAGCAGCGTAGGTGGAGCGGCGTACGAGCAGTACTTC. The entire variable domain, with the rest obtained from reference TRBV9 and TRBJ2-7, is as follows: DSGVTQTPKHLITATGQRVTLRCSPRSGDLSVYWYQQSLDQGLQFLIQYYNGEERAKGNILERFSAQQFPDLHSELNLSSLELGDSALYFCASSVGGAAYEQYFGPGTRLTVT.

The chain carries TRBV14 and TRBJ1-2; D gene unclear. Germline V gene lookup returns CDR1 SGHDN and CDR2 FVKESK. The CDR3 has 14 residues. The V gene lost 4 bases and the J gene lost 2 bases, with 11 bases spanning the gap. This CDR3 is CASSPWTGNYGYTF. As DNA, the CDR3 is TGTGCCAGCAGCCCATGGACTGGAAACTATGGCTACACCTTC.

Comment on this clone: One end of the junction varies from germline; a read error may be responsible. The gene calls are TRBV4-3 and TRBJ2-2; D unclear. The CDR3 is 14 amino acids. CDR1 LGHNA and CDR2 YSLEER come from the germline V gene. The CDR3 protein is CAGKWAPNAGELFF. CDR3 nucleotide sequence: TGCGCCGGCAAATGGGCCCCGAACGCCGGGGAGCTGTTTTTT.

The CDR3 loop is CASSQGLDTTYEQYF. CDR3 nucleotides: TGCGCCAGCAGCCAGGGGTTGGACACCACCTACGAGCAGTACTTC. The chain recombines TRBV4-3 with TRBJ2-7; D possibly corresponds to TRBD1 (5 bases). CDR3 size: 15 residues. CDR1 LGHNA and CDR2 YSLEER come from the germline V gene. V lost 3 bases, J lost 2 bases, and 14 bases lay in between.

J is TRBJ2-5 and V is TRBV7-6; 7 bases agree with TRBD1. The CDR3 is 17 residues long. CDR1 is SGHVS, CDR2 FNYEAQ, per germline. The trim removed 2 bases at V and 4 bases at J, leaving 13 bases unmatched. CDR3 sequence (DNA): TGTGCCAGCAGCTTATGGGGGCGGACAGGCGAGGGAGAGACCCAGTACTTC. Translated: CASSLWGRTGEGETQYF.

The chain is built from TRBV5-3 and TRBJ2-1; 9 bases agree with TRBD2. TRBV5-3 is classed as an ORF, of uncertain function. With 6 bases clipped from V and 0 bases from J, the junction kept 13 bases outside the gene matches. The CDR3 extends over 18 amino acids. CDR3 region: CARIGGQREAASYNEQFF. CDR3 nucleotide sequence: TGTGCCAGAATTGGGGGGCAGCGGGAGGCCGCCTCCTACAATGAGCAGTTCTTC.

In this sample, this clone turned up once. Other DNA sequences from this sample encode an identical CDR3 as well. The V gene is TRBV28, the J gene TRBJ1-1; D perhaps matches TRBD1 (5 bases). Germline V gene lookup returns CDR1 MDHEN and CDR2 SYDVKM. V lost 3 bases and J lost 4, with 12 bases in between. The CDR3 length is 14 residues. CDR3: CASSLRGSGTEAFF. The CDR3 DNA reads TGTGCCAGCAGTTTGAGGGGCTCCGGCACTGAAGCTTTCTTT.

This clone was recorded once. The sample holds other DNA sequences that translate to the same CDR3. The CDR3 DNA follows: TGTGCCAGCAGCTTAGTAGGGGGCTACGAGCAGTACTTC. Translating gives CASSLVGGYEQYF. The chain links TRBV11-2 to TRBJ2-7, with D perhaps matching TRBD1 (6 bases). V was trimmed by 1 base and J by 3 bases, leaving 7 bases between them. The CDR3 is made up of 13 amino acids. Germline values: CDR1 SGHAT, CDR2 FQNNGV. The full variable domain, its missing parts supplied by reference TRBV11-2 and TRBJ2-7, is EAGVAQSPRYKIIEKRQSVAFWCNPISGHATLYWYQQILGQGPKLLIQFQNNGVVDDSQLPKDRFSAERLKGVDSTLKIQPAKLEDSAVYLCASSLVGGYEQYFGPGTRLTVT.

The chain combines TRBV21-1 with TRBJ1-2; the table's D call of TRBD1 was not tested on the DNA. TRBV21-1 is a pseudogene locus. There are 17 residues in the CDR3. The CDR3 sequence is CASSKAEPGQWNYGYTF. The CDR3 DNA follows: TGTGCCAGCAGCAAAGCAGAGCCGGGACAGTGGAACTATGGCTACACCTTC.

This chain connects TRBV4-1 to TRBJ2-7; weak D call: TRBD1 (6 bases). V dropped 0 bases and J dropped 6 bases, with 15 bases sitting between them. The CDR3 totals 15 residues. CDR1 MGHRA and CDR2 YSYEKL come from the germline V gene. DNA for the CDR3: TGCGCCAGCAGCCAAGAAGACGCCAGGGGTAGCGAGCAGTACTTC. The encoded protein is CASSQEDARGSEQYF.

The rearrangement links TRBV7-9 to TRBJ2-3; D remains ambiguous. Per germline, CDR1 SEHNR and CDR2 FQNEAQ (reference sequence). The ends were cut back, 5 bases at V and 10 bases at J, with 16 bases in the middle. CDR3 length: 13 amino acids. The CDR3 coding sequence is TGTGCCAGCAGCGTTAAGTCTAGAGACTCGCAGTATTTT. Its translation is CASSVKSRDSQYF.

Worth noting for this clone: The same CDR3 is also encoded by other DNA sequences in this sample. The chain has TRBV4-3 and TRBJ2-7, with 10 bases identical to TRBD1. The V and J ends lost 4 bases and 1 base, in that order; junction bases with no gene match: 1. Germline-derived CDR1 and CDR2 are LGHNA and YSLEER. This CDR3 region has 14 residues. The CDR3 here is CASSRDRGSYEQYF. CDR3 coding DNA: TGCGCCAGCAGCCGGGACAGGGGATCCTACGAGCAGTACTTC.

CDR3 sequence (DNA): TGTGCCAGCAGCTTTACAGGGGGCGAAGGAAACACCATATATTTT. Translation: CASSFTGGEGNTIYF. This chain uses TRBV7-2 with TRBJ1-3; the match to TRBD1 covers 9 bases. This CDR3 contains 15 residues. Germline V gene lookup returns CDR1 SGHTA and CDR2 FQGNSA. Trimming took 3 bases from V and 4 from J; bases not matched to a gene: 4.

The genes are TRBV5-1 and TRBJ2-7; tentatively, D is TRBD1 or TRBD2 (5 bases each). The CDR3 is 15 residues long. Germline V lookup: CDR1 SGHRS, CDR2 YFSETQ. V lost 0 bases and J 0 bases, leaving 10 bases between the germline ends. The CDR3 sequence: CASSLGWGNSYEQYF. CDR3 coding DNA: TGCGCCAGCAGCTTGGGCTGGGGGAACTCCTACGAGCAGTACTTC.

This chain uses TRBV5-4 with TRBJ2-3; D may be TRBD1 (5 bases). Trimming removed 6 bases at V and 4 bases at J, with 15 bases between. Germline V gives CDR1 SGHNT, CDR2 YYREEE (reference sequence). This CDR3 region has 14 residues. For the CDR3, the DNA is TGTGCCAGCAACCCCCAGGGCCAGGCAGATACGCAGTATTTT. This encodes CASNPQGQADTQYF.

The chain is built from TRBV6-6 and TRBJ2-2; the D gene could be TRBD1 or TRBD2 (5 bases each). Between the trimmed V and J ends, which lost 0 bases and 6 bases, there was a span of 11 bases. Germline assignment: CDR1 MNHNY and CDR2 SVGAGI (reference sequence). The CDR3 totals 15 residues. In DNA, the CDR3 is TGTGCCAGCAGTTACTCGATGCCGGGACCCGGGGAGCTGTTTTTT. As protein: CASSYSMPGPGELFF.

A remark on this clone: Other DNA sequences within the sample encode an identical CDR3. The chain carries TRBV28 and TRBJ1-1; D might be TRBD1 (5 bases). The CDR3 covers 12 residues. V was cut by 3 bases and J by 5 bases, with 7 bases left in between. Germline CDR1 MDHEN, CDR2 SYDVKM. The CDR3 here is CASSFRGTEAFF. The CDR3 DNA sequence: TGTGCCAGCAGTTTCCGGGGGACTGAAGCTTTCTTT.